The rows below give T cell receptor beta chains drawn from one sample of a study of shared clonotypes between healthy human individuals. Measured with immunoSEQ multiplex PCR; TCRdb has only the in-frame clones, and not every one. The sample yields about 960,000 clones, 76% seen once. Sequencing used memory CD4+ T cells sorted from blood. These receptors all stem from a man aged 18 to 29 in good health. Each CDR3 is given with its conserved first and last residue. The order of the fields is D gene, V gene, clone size, CDR3 length, J gene, CDR3 DNA, CDR3 protein. D genes are given only for firm matches. Clone size is stated in some rows and not others, as once, few, many or a class when expanded.

d_call: .
v_call: TRBV18
clone_size: .
cdr3_length: 14
j_call: TRBJ2-7
cdr3_nt: TGTGCCAGCTCACCACCGGTCAACTCCTACGAGCAGTACTTC
cdr3_aa: CASSPPVNSYEQYF

d_call: .
v_call: TRBV4-1
clone_size: .
cdr3_length: 11
j_call: TRBJ2-3
cdr3_nt: TGCGCCAGCAGCCAAGCAGATACGCAGTATTTT
cdr3_aa: CASSQADTQYF

d_call: .
v_call: TRBV30
clone_size: .
cdr3_length: 13
j_call: TRBJ1-2
cdr3_nt: TGTGCCTGGAGTGTTGGGGGGGCGCGTGGCTACACCTTC
cdr3_aa: CAWSVGGARGYTF

d_call: TRBD2
v_call: TRBV27
clone_size: .
cdr3_length: 17
j_call: TRBJ2-1
cdr3_nt: TGTGCCAGCAGTTCCCCCGAGCGGGGCAAAGCATACAATGAGCAGTTCTTC
cdr3_aa: CASSSPERGKAYNEQFF

d_call: .
v_call: TRBV5-1
clone_size: few
cdr3_length: 17
j_call: TRBJ1-5
cdr3_nt: TGCGCCAGCAGCTTGGCGGTCGGCAGGAATAGCAATCAGCCCCAGCATTTT
cdr3_aa: CASSLAVGRNSNQPQHF

d_call: .
v_call: TRBV11-3
clone_size: .
cdr3_length: 12
j_call: TRBJ2-2
cdr3_nt: TGTGCCAGCAGCCACTTCACCGGGGAGCTGTTTTTT
cdr3_aa: CASSHFTGELFF

d_call: TRBD2
v_call: TRBV5-1
clone_size: once
cdr3_length: 20
j_call: TRBJ2-1
cdr3_nt: TGCGCCAGCAGCCCCTTATATCAGACTAGCGGGGTAAGCTCCTACAATGAGCAGTTCTTC
cdr3_aa: CASSPLYQTSGVSSYNEQFF

d_call: TRBD1
v_call: TRBV7-2
clone_size: .
cdr3_length: 13
j_call: TRBJ2-7
cdr3_nt: TGTGCCAGCAGCTTTGGACAGGTCTACGAGCAGTACTTC
cdr3_aa: CASSFGQVYEQYF

d_call: TRBD1
v_call: TRBV28
clone_size: once
cdr3_length: 16
j_call: TRBJ1-6
cdr3_nt: TGTGCCAGCAGGTCCGGGTACGGGACAGGAAATTCACCCCTCCACTTT
cdr3_aa: CASRSGYGTGNSPLHF

d_call: TRBD2
v_call: TRBV11-2
clone_size: .
cdr3_length: 16
j_call: TRBJ2-7
cdr3_nt: TGTGCCAGCAGCACAGGGACTAGCGGGGCTTCCTACGAGCAGTACTTC
cdr3_aa: CASSTGTSGASYEQYF

d_call: .
v_call: TRBV18
clone_size: .
cdr3_length: 12
j_call: TRBJ2-3
cdr3_nt: TGTGCCAGCTCACCGATCACAGATACGCAGTATTTT
cdr3_aa: CASSPITDTQYF

d_call: .
v_call: TRBV18
clone_size: once
cdr3_length: 12
j_call: TRBJ2-7
cdr3_nt: TGTGCCAGCTCACCTAGCTCCTACGAGCAGTACTTC
cdr3_aa: CASSPSSYEQYF

d_call: .
v_call: TRBV7-2
clone_size: .
cdr3_length: 15
j_call: TRBJ2-1
cdr3_nt: TGTGCCAGCAAAGACTACGGGACTTCTTACAATGAGCAGTTCTTC
cdr3_aa: CASKDYGTSYNEQFF

d_call: .
v_call: TRBV4-3
clone_size: .
cdr3_length: 15
j_call: TRBJ2-1
cdr3_nt: TGCGCCAGCAGCCGGGGAGGGGGGACGTACAATGAGCAGTTCTTC
cdr3_aa: CASSRGGGTYNEQFF

d_call: .
v_call: TRBV30
clone_size: .
cdr3_length: 13
j_call: TRBJ1-5
cdr3_nt: TGTGCCTGGGATAGGGCAGACAATCAGCCCCAGCATTTT
cdr3_aa: CAWDRADNQPQHF

d_call: .
v_call: TRBV29-1
clone_size: .
cdr3_length: 11
j_call: TRBJ2-2
cdr3_nt: TGCAGCGTTGATCCAACCGGGGAGCTGTTTTTT
cdr3_aa: CSVDPTGELFF

d_call: TRBD2
v_call: TRBV4-3
clone_size: many
cdr3_length: 14
j_call: TRBJ2-7
cdr3_nt: TGCGCCAGCAGCCAATGGCGGGAGGGCAACGAGCAGTACTTC
cdr3_aa: CASSQWREGNEQYF

d_call: .
v_call: TRBV5-1
clone_size: many
cdr3_length: 15
j_call: TRBJ1-1
cdr3_nt: TGCGCCAGCAGCTTGGAATCGGCCTTCGGGACTGAAGCTTTCTTT
cdr3_aa: CASSLESAFGTEAFF

d_call: .
v_call: TRBV7-9
clone_size: .
cdr3_length: 14
j_call: TRBJ1-2
cdr3_nt: TGTGCCAGCAGCTTACCCACAGGGCTAGGAGGCTACACCTTC
cdr3_aa: CASSLPTGLGGYTF

d_call: .
v_call: TRBV11-1
clone_size: .
cdr3_length: 15
j_call: TRBJ1-1
cdr3_nt: TGTGCCAGCAGCTTAGGAATCGGGGGTATCGCTGAAGCTTTCTTT
cdr3_aa: CASSLGIGGIAEAFF

d_call: .
v_call: TRBV5-6
clone_size: .
cdr3_length: 17
j_call: TRBJ1-4
cdr3_nt: TGTGCCAGCAGCGGACGGACGGGGGCTCGAACTAATGAAAAACTGTTTTTT
cdr3_aa: CASSGRTGARTNEKLFF

d_call: .
v_call: TRBV30
clone_size: .
cdr3_length: 15
j_call: TRBJ2-2
cdr3_nt: TGTGCCTGGAGTGTAATGGCTAAGAACACCGGGGAGCTGTTTTTT
cdr3_aa: CAWSVMAKNTGELFF

d_call: .
v_call: TRBV2
clone_size: .
cdr3_length: 15
j_call: TRBJ2-3
cdr3_nt: TGTGCCAGCAGTGAAGCTAGCCCTAGCACAGATACGCAGTATTTT
cdr3_aa: CASSEASPSTDTQYF

d_call: TRBD1
v_call: TRBV5-4
clone_size: .
cdr3_length: 18
j_call: TRBJ1-4
cdr3_nt: TGTGCCAGCAGCTTGCTTAAGCGACAGGGAACAACTAATGAAAAACTGTTTTTT
cdr3_aa: CASSLLKRQGTTNEKLFF

d_call: .
v_call: TRBV11-1
clone_size: .
cdr3_length: 12
j_call: TRBJ2-3
cdr3_nt: TGTGCCAGCAGCACCCGTACAGATACGCAGTATTTT
cdr3_aa: CASSTRTDTQYF

d_call: TRBD2
v_call: TRBV7-9
clone_size: .
cdr3_length: 17
j_call: TRBJ2-4
cdr3_nt: TGTGCCAGCAGCCCAGCGGGGGGGGAACTAGCCAAAAACATTCAGTACTTC
cdr3_aa: CASSPAGGELAKNIQYF

d_call: TRBD2
v_call: TRBV19
clone_size: .
cdr3_length: 16
j_call: TRBJ2-2
cdr3_nt: TGTGCCAGTAGTATTCAACTAGCGGTAAACACCGGGGAGCTGTTTTTT
cdr3_aa: CASSIQLAVNTGELFF

d_call: .
v_call: TRBV4-1
clone_size: many
cdr3_length: 16
j_call: TRBJ1-1
cdr3_nt: TGCGCCAGCAGCCAAACAGGATCCCAAGGAAAAACTGAAGCTTTCTTT
cdr3_aa: CASSQTGSQGKTEAFF